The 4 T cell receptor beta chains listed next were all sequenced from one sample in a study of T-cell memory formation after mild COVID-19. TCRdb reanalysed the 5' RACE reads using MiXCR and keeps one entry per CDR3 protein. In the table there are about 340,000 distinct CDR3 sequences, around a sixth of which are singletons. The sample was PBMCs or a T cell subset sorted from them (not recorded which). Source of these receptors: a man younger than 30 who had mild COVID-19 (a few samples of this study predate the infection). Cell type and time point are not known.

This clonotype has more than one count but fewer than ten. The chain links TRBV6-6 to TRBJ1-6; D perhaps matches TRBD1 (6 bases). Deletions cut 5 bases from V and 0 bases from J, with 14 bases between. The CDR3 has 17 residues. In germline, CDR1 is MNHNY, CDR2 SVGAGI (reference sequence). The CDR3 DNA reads TGTGCCAGCAGTACGGGAACAGGGAGCTCCTATAATTCACCCCTCCACTTT. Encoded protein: CASSTGTGSSYNSPLHF.

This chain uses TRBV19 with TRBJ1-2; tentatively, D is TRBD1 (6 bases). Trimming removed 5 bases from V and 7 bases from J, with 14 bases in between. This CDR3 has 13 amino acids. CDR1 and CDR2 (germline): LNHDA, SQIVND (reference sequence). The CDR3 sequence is CASSWDNTGGYTF. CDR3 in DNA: TGTGCCAGTAGTTGGGACAACACGGGTGGCTACACCTTC.

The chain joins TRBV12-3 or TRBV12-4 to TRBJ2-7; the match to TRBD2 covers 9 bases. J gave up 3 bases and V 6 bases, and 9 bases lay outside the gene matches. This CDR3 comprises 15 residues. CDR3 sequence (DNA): TGTGCCAGCAGACCAAAAGCGGGGGGCTTCTACGAGCAGTACTTC. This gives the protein CASRPKAGGFYEQYF.

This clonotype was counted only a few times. CDR3 in DNA: TGTGCCAGCAGCTTAGGTTTCTGGGCCGGGGAAAAACTGTTTTTT. This encodes CASSLGFWAGEKLFF. The chain links TRBV7-9 to TRBJ1-4; no reliable D call. The CDR3 runs to 15 residues. Germline CDR1 reads SEHNR; CDR2 reads FQNEAQ (reference sequence). V was clipped by 1 base and J by 8 bases, with 14 bases between them.